This T cell receptor (beta chain) stems from a study of blood T cell repertoires in COVID-19 (TCRdb year 2020). About the study as a whole: Collaborator samples came from the United States, Italy and Spain and covered acute and convalescent phases of COVID-19. The prospective study material was composed of cDNA or gDNA derived from T cells, B-cell-depleted T cells, or PBMCs. The dataset comprised deeply sampled blood TCRbeta repertoires from subjects exposed to, actively infected with, or recovered from COVID-19. The repertoires were made available in a free public database intended to serve as a resource for research on the immune response to SARS-CoV-2. Samples came from the ongoing ImmuneRACE study (first 160 participants) plus 1,254 subjects from 6 global collaborators. The sample metadata nearly always contained a de-identified subject ID, COVID-19 status, age in years and sex. Where HLA class I and class II types were available, the types were taken from metadata supplied by the sample provider, not from assay-based typing.

With respect to this clone: The specificity of this receptor is unknown. No much larger clone exists at a distance of one base, and base qualities are not known.

The study at large found these results: How much clinical and demographic metadata was included differed by source and by participant, and the metadata was provided uncurated.

The immunoSEQ Assay, a bias-controlled multiplex PCR, was used to amplify TCRbeta CDR3 regions from genomic DNA. Concerning the study's data processing: Within the assay, amplification of reference gene primers was used to estimate how many nucleated cells each sample contained. Sequence reads were collapsed and filtered to measure the absolute abundance of every unique TCRbeta CDR3 rearrangement. For each sample, productive Simpson clonality was calculated as the square root of Simpson's diversity index over productive rearrangements. TCRdb limited this immuneACCESS table to in-frame rearrangements with V and J called. A share of clones is missing; checked studies link under half to unresolved V genes, and the rest is unexplained. That table supplies the V and J calls and clone size; D and trimming were determined from the DNA. In this sample the table shows a few hundred thousand clones, roughly 87% of which occur a single time. Together, the top ten hold just under 3% of the sample.

Participants in the prospective study were aged roughly 18 to 95 years, lived in 24 United States geographic areas, and enrolled through a virtual design. In the prospective study, participants were assigned to cohorts based on the clinical history participants reported in a screening survey and a study questionnaire. ImmuneRACE Cohort 3 recovered participants were defined by two consecutive negative NP/OP PCR tests, healthcare professional clearance, or symptom resolution. In the prospective study, whole blood, serum and a nasopharyngeal or oropharyngeal swab were collected from each participant by mobile phlebotomists. Prospective study participants could optionally give additional blood draws and questionnaires over an approximately 2-month period. Before DNA extraction, blood samples from the prospective study were shipped at room temperature or frozen. Looking up the germline V gene (reference sequence) yields CDR1 PRHDT and CDR2 FYEKMQ. V and J lose 1 base and 4 bases, and a span of 10 bases separates them. The CDR3 holds 14 amino acids from the cysteine to the phenylalanine. Just CDR3 DNA is preserved here, 42 bases in frame from base 1.

The specimen was PBMCs or T cells enriched from blood (not recorded which). The sequence joins TRBV13 to TRBJ1-2; no D gene can be assigned with confidence. The TCR originated in a woman under 40 who had recovered from COVID-19. The sequenced DNA: TGTGCCAGCAGCTTAGCGGGATCAGGCTATGGCTACACCTTC. This is translated as CASSLAGSGYGYTF.